The clone carrying this T cell receptor beta chain has a handful of counts. Time point specified: persistent/refractory GD, antithyroid drugs over 5 years with positive TRAb. From PBMCs, RNA was extracted and then used to make the TCR library. The CDR3 runs to 14 residues. V dropped 10 bases and J dropped 6 bases, with 21 bases sitting between them. The germline V gene has CDR1 LNHDA and CDR2 SQIVND (reference sequence). According to the study, TCR beta libraries were built with iRepertoire HTBI primers and CDR3-region Arm-PCR. TCRdb re-called the multiplex PCR reads through MiXCR, storing one row per CDR3 protein. The profile shows roughly 490,000 distinct CDR3 sequences, around a fifth of them singletons. This record belongs to a study of regulatory T cells in long-lasting Graves disease.

The chain is built from TRBV19 and TRBJ1-1; unclear D gene. This receptor was identified in a female donor with Graves disease. This material consisted of peripheral blood mononuclear cells (PBMCs), taken when the disease was refractory, from a patient treated with antithyroid drugs. CDR3 amino acids: CATNRRIPGAEAFF. The CDR3 coding sequence is TGTGCCACCAACCGACGTATCCCGGGAGCTGAAGCTTTCTTT.